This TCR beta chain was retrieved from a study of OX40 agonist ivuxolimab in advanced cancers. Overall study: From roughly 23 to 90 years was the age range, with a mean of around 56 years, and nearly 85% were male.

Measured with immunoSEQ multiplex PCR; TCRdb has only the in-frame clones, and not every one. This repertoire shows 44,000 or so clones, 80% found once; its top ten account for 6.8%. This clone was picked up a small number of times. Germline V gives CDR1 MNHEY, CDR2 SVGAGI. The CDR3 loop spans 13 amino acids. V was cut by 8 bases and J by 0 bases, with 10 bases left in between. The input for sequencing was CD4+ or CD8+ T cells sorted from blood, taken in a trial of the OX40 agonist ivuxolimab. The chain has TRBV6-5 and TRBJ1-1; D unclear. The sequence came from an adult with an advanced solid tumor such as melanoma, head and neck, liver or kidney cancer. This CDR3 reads CASRDFLNTEAFF. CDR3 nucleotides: TGTGCCAGCCGAGATTTCTTGAACACTGAAGCTTTCTTT.